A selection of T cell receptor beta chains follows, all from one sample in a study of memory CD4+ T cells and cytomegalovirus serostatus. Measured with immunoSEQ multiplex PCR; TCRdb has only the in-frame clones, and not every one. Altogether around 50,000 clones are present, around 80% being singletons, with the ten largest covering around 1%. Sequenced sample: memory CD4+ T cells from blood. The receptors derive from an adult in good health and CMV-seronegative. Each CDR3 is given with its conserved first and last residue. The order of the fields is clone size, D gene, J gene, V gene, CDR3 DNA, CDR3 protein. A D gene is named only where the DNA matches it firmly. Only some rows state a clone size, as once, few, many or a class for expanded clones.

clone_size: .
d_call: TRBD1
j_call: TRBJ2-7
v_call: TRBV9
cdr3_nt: TGTGCCAGCAGCTCGTCGACAGGGACCGAGCAGTACTTC
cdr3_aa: CASSSSTGTEQYF

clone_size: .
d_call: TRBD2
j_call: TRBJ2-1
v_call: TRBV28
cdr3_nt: TGTGCCAGCAGTTCCCCCGCTAGCGGGGCAAACAATGAGCAGTTCTTC
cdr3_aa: CASSSPASGANNEQFF

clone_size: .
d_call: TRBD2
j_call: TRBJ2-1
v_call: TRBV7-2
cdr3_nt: TGTGCCAGCAGCTTGATAGCGGGATCCTACAATGAGCAGTTCTTC
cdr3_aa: CASSLIAGSYNEQFF

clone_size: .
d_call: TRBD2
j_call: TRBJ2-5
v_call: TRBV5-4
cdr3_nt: TGTGCCAGCAGCGCGACTAGCGGTCAAGAGACCCAGTACTTC
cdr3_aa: CASSATSGQETQYF

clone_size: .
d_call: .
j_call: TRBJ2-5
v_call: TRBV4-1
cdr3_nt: TGCGCCAGCAGCCTTGTCGAACAGGGCCAAGAGACCCAGTACTTC
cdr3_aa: CASSLVEQGQETQYF

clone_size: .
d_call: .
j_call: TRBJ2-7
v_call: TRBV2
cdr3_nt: TGTGCCAGCAGTGAATGGAGTAGCGGCGAATACGAGCAGTACTTC
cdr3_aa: CASSEWSSGEYEQYF

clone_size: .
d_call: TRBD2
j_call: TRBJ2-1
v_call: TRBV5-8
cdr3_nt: TGTGCCAGCAGCTTGGTTGGCGGGAGTATGGTGAATGAGCAGTTCTTC
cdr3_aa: CASSLVGGSMVNEQFF

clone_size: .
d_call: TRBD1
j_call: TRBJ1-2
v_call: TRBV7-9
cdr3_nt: TGTGCCAGCAGCTTAGGTCGCAGGGGGCAAGGCTACACCTTC
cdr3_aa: CASSLGRRGQGYTF

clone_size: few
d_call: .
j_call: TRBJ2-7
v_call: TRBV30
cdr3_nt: TGTGCCTGGAGTGCCCCATGGCCCGGGACCTACGAGCAGTACTTC
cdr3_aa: CAWSAPWPGTYEQYF

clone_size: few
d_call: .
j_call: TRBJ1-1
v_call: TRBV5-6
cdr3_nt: TGTGCCAGCAGCTTTAGGAGGGTAGCTTTCTTT
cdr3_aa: CASSFRRVAFF

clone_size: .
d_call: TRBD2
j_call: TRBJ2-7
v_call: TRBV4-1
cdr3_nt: TGCGCCAGCAGCCAAGATAACGCGGGAGGCCCCTACGAGCAGTACTTC
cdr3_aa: CASSQDNAGGPYEQYF